These T cell receptor beta chains were read from a single sample in a study of cytomegalovirus exposure and HLA in healthy donors. Only in-frame clones appear in the TCRdb table, and some are missing; sequencing was by immunoSEQ multiplex PCR. The sample includes about 80,000 clones, over 75% seen only once; the top ten take roughly an eighth. Sequenced input: PBMCs. Receptor source: a human donor in good health. Each CDR3 is given with its conserved first and last residue. The order of the fields is clone size, V gene, CDR3 length, CDR3 protein. A clone size is listed for some rows: how often the clone was seen (once, few, many), or a class if it is expanded.

-,TRBV15,16,CATSREGRGRGQPQHF
-,TRBV5-8,15,CASSPGLVRGSPLHF
-,TRBV2,15,CASSGLAAQPETQYF
-,TRBV5-8,16,CASSLSAGPTGEKLFF
-,TRBV6-6,15,CASRIGSSYNSPLHF
-,TRBV4-3,15,CASSLRLAGGETQYF
-,TRBV7-2,15,CASSLVTGANTEAFF
-,TRBV14,14,CASRRRGQGTEAFF
-,TRBV30,12,CAWSDRGYEQYF
-,TRBV5-5,15,CASSLLLDSPYEQYF
-,TRBV2,17,CASSEEGAAGGTGTQYF
-,TRBV13,15,CASSWGGQGDHEQYF
-,TRBV5-8,16,CASRLPRQGASYEQYF
once,TRBV5-8,15,CASSLEVQGEDTQYF
once,TRBV5-1,15,CASKLAGTGGSEQYF
-,TRBV2,14,CASTFSGGNYEQYF
few,TRBV4-3,13,CASSRTGQSEQYF
-,TRBV7-9,16,CASSLRGSTGYYGYTF
-,TRBV5-1,16,CASSLGPAGGQETQYF
-,TRBV7-7,14,CASSPAGATDTQYF
few,TRBV2,13,CASSADREQPQHF
-,TRBV18,15,CASSLGQGSGNTIYF